A selection of T cell receptor beta chains follows, all from one sample in a study of cytomegalovirus exposure and HLA in healthy donors. Sequencing used immunoSEQ multiplex PCR; TCRdb keeps in-frame clones, though not all of them. Its table lists 180,000 or so clones. The sample consisted of PBMCs. Every receptor here comes from a boy between 10 and 17 years old in good health and CMV-seronegative. The CDR3 runs from the conserved cysteine through the conserved F or W. Each record gives: D gene, J gene, V gene, CDR3 DNA, CDR3 protein. A D gene is named only where the DNA matches it firmly.

>-|TRBJ1-2|TRBV6-6
TGTGCCAGCAGTTACCTGTCCTTTAACTATGGCTACACCTTC
CASSYLSFNYGYTF
>-|TRBJ1-2|TRBV11-2
TGTGCCAGCAGCCATGCCCCGGGGGGTGACTATGGCTACACCTTC
CASSHAPGGDYGYTF
>-|TRBJ1-5|TRBV7-2
TGTGCCAGCAGCTTTGGAGGGGTCCGCAATCAGCCCCAGCATTTT
CASSFGGVRNQPQHF
>-|TRBJ1-1|TRBV11-2
TGTGCCAGCAGCTTAGATCGGGGACAGAACACTGAAGCTTTCTTT
CASSLDRGQNTEAFF
>-|TRBJ1-1|TRBV2
TGTGCCAGCATCCCAGCGGTCACTGAAGCTTTCTTT
CASIPAVTEAFF
>-|TRBJ1-2|TRBV19
TGTGCCAGTAGTATCCGGGGGGTTAGAGGTGGCTACACCTTC
CASSIRGVRGGYTF
>TRBD1|TRBJ1-2|TRBV12-5
TGTGCTAGTGGTTTGGTACGGGACAGGATTTCTAACTATGGCTACACCTTC
CASGLVRDRISNYGYTF
>TRBD2|TRBJ2-7|TRBV7-2
TGTGCCAGCAGCTTAGGGGGGGGGAGCAGCTCCTACGAGCAGTACTTC
CASSLGGGSSSYEQYF
>-|TRBJ2-4|TRBV28
TGTGCCAGCAGTAACTACCTAGCCAAAAACATTCAGTACTTC
CASSNYLAKNIQYF
>TRBD1|TRBJ1-5|TRBV27
TGTGCCAGCAGCAAGACAGGGAGCAATCAGCCCCAGCATTTT
CASSKTGSNQPQHF
>-|TRBJ1-2|TRBV28
TGTGCCAGCAGCAAAGGAGGGTTGTCGTCCTATGGCTACACCTTC
CASSKGGLSSYGYTF
>-|TRBJ1-5|TRBV27
TGTGCCAGCAGTCCTCTAGGAGCCAATCAGCCCCAGCATTTT
CASSPLGANQPQHF
>-|TRBJ1-3|TRBV9
TGTGCCAGCAGCGTAGACCCGGGATCGTACGGAAACACCATATATTTT
CASSVDPGSYGNTIYF
>-|TRBJ2-7|TRBV7-9
TGTGCCAGCAGCTTCGGAGCAGCAGCTTACGAGCAGTACTTC
CASSFGAAAYEQYF
>-|TRBJ1-1|TRBV18
TGTGCCAGCTCACAGGGGGAGAGGTACACTGAAGCTTTCTTT
CASSQGERYTEAFF
>-|TRBJ2-1|TRBV12-2
TGTGCAAGTCGCCAATGGACCGGGACTTTAACCTACAATGAGCAGTTCTTC
CASRQWTGTLTYNEQFF
>-|TRBJ2-5|TRBV7-6
TGTGCCAGCAGCTTAATCCAGGGTTCGGAGACCCAGTACTTC
CASSLIQGSETQYF
>-|TRBJ1-1|TRBV7-9
TGTGCCAGCAGCTTAGAGGCGGGGGGACACACTGAAGCTTTCTTT
CASSLEAGGHTEAFF
>TRBD2|TRBJ2-1|TRBV6-5
TGTGCCAGCAGCCTATTCGGGGGGGCCGATGAGCAGTTCTTC
CASSLFGGADEQFF
>-|TRBJ2-1|TRBV6-1
TGTGCCAGCCAGGTCTCCTACAATGAGCAGTTCTTC
CASQVSYNEQFF
>TRBD2|TRBJ2-5|TRBV4-1
TGCGCCAGCAGCCATACCGGGACTAGCGGGGGGGCCGGGGAGACCCAGTACTTC
CASSHTGTSGGAGETQYF
>TRBD2|TRBJ2-5|TRBV7-9
TGTGCCAGCAGTTTAGCCGGGACCAGGGAGGGTTTTATAGAAGAGACCCAGTACTTC
CASSLAGTREGFIEETQYF
>-|TRBJ2-7|TRBV13
TGTGCCAGCAGCCCTCGGACTGATACCTACGAGCAGTACTTC
CASSPRTDTYEQYF
>-|TRBJ1-1|TRBV9
TGTGCCAGCAGCGTAGCGGTGAACACTGAAGCTTTCTTT
CASSVAVNTEAFF
>-|TRBJ1-2|TRBV28
TGTGCCAGCAGTGTCAGTTTCATGGGAGGAAACTATGGCTACACCTTC
CASSVSFMGGNYGYTF
>-|TRBJ2-7|TRBV4-1
TGCGCCAGCAGCCAAGACCCGGGGGCCTACGAGCAGTACTTC
CASSQDPGAYEQYF
>TRBD2|TRBJ2-1|TRBV2
TGTGCCAGCAGTGATGAAGCGGGGAGATACAATGAGCAGTTCTTC
CASSDEAGRYNEQFF
>-|TRBJ2-3|TRBV27
TGTGCCAGCAGTCCCCCCGGAGGGGGCACAGATACGCAGTATTTT
CASSPPGGGTDTQYF
>-|TRBJ2-7|TRBV27
TGTGCCAGCAGTTCTACAGGGTCCGAGCAGTACTTC
CASSSTGSEQYF
>-|TRBJ2-3|TRBV9
TGTGCCAGCACCCGTAGACAGGGCACAGATACGCAGTATTTT
CASTRRQGTDTQYF
>-|TRBJ1-3|TRBV6-1
TGTGCCAGCAGTGACCCGAGCGGGGTAGAAAACACCATATATTTT
CASSDPSGVENTIYF
>TRBD1|TRBJ1-1|TRBV15
TGTGCCACCAGCAGACCCGACAGGGGGCGGATGAACACTGAAGCTTTCTTT
CATSRPDRGRMNTEAFF
>TRBD1|TRBJ1-2|TRBV6-5
TGTGCCAGCAGGCCCGGGACAGGGGGTTCTGGCTACACCTTC
CASRPGTGGSGYTF
>-|TRBJ1-2|TRBV7-2
TGTGCCAGCAGCTTAGTGGGAGACGGCTACACCTTC
CASSLVGDGYTF
>-|TRBJ1-4|TRBV5-1
TGCGCCAGCAGCTTGGCAGCAACTAATGAAAAACTGTTTTTT
CASSLAATNEKLFF
>-|TRBJ1-2|TRBV13
TGTGCCAGCAGCTTAGGGGGGGGTGGCTACACCTTC
CASSLGGGGYTF
>-|TRBJ1-6|TRBV5-6
TGTGCCAGCAGCTTGTTCGGGTATAATTCACCCCTCCACTTT
CASSLFGYNSPLHF
>-|TRBJ1-6|TRBV5-1
TGCGCCAGCAGCTTGGACAGGGTAACCCCCTATAATTCACCCCTCCACTTT
CASSLDRVTPYNSPLHF
>-|TRBJ1-2|TRBV4-1
TGCGCCAGCAGCCAAGTCTCCTTATTAGTGCGGAACTATGGCTACACCTTC
CASSQVSLLVRNYGYTF
>-|TRBJ1-3|TRBV27
TGTGCCAGCAGTTTATCGGGCCCTTCTGGAAACACCATATATTTT
CASSLSGPSGNTIYF
>-|TRBJ1-2|TRBV4-1
TGCGCCAGCAGATACGTGGGGGGACGAGATGGCTACACCTTC
CASRYVGGRDGYTF
>-|TRBJ2-3|TRBV6-4
TGTGCCAGCAGTGACAGGGGCTTTAGCACAGATACGCAGTATTTT
CASSDRGFSTDTQYF
>TRBD1|TRBJ1-2|TRBV4-1
TGCGCCAGCAGCCAAACCACAGGGGGCCAGGGCTACACCTTC
CASSQTTGGQGYTF
>-|TRBJ1-5|TRBV6-6
TGTGCCAGCAGTTACTCGCAACAAAGATACAATCAGCCCCAGCATTTT
CASSYSQQRYNQPQHF
>-|TRBJ2-1|TRBV7-9
TGTGCCAGCAGCTTAGTTAGGGGGTCCTACAATGAGCAGTTCTTC
CASSLVRGSYNEQFF
>TRBD1|TRBJ1-1|TRBV29-1
TGCAGCGGCAGGACAGGTTCAGGTGAAGCTTTCTTT
CSGRTGSGEAFF
>TRBD1|TRBJ1-5|TRBV4-1
TGCGCCAGCAGCCATTTCGGGACAGGAGAAAATCAGCCCCAGCATTTT
CASSHFGTGENQPQHF
>-|TRBJ1-6|TRBV27
TGTGCCAGCAGTTTGAGGAGGCAGGCAGATAATTCACCCCTCCACTTT
CASSLRRQADNSPLHF
>TRBD1|TRBJ2-7|TRBV7-9
TGTGCCAGCAGGGGACAGGGGGTCAATGAGCAGTACTTC
CASRGQGVNEQYF
>-|TRBJ1-1|TRBV28
TGTGCCAGCAGCGACCCCCGCGGACAGCAAATTAACACTGAAGCTTTCTTT
CASSDPRGQQINTEAFF
>-|TRBJ1-4|TRBV5-6
TGTGCCAGCAGCTTAAAGCAGGGTCACGCAACTAATGAAAAACTGTTTTTT
CASSLKQGHATNEKLFF